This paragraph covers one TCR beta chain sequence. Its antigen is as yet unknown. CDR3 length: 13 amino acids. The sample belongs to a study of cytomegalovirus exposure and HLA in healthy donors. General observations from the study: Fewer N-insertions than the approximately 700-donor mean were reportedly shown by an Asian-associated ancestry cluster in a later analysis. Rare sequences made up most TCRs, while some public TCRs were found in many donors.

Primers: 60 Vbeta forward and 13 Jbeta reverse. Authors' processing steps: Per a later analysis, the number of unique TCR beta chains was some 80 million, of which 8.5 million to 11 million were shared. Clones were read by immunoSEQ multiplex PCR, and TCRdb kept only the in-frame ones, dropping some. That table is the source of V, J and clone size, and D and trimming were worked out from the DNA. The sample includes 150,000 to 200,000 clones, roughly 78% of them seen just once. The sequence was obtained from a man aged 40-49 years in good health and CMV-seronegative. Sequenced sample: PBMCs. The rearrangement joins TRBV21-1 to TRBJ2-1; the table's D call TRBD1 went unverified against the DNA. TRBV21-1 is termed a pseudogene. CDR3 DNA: TGTGCCAGCACTTGGGGGACAGACAATGAGCAGTTCTTC. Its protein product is CASTWGTDNEQFF.